The 13 T cell receptor beta chains given below trace back to one sample, sequenced in a study of blood T cells in healthy people across ages. PCR was performed a second time for about 7 to 12 cycles using a sample-barcoded 5' primer and a J-beta primer mix. TCRdb called the 5' RACE reads again in MiXCR, with one record for every CDR3 protein. The table records fewer than 800,000 distinct CDR3 sequences, 20% to 30% of them present only once. These data are also associated with another study on T cells of mothers and their children.

The material sequenced was blood. These TCRs come from a boy between 10 and 17 years old in good health.

This clonotype turned up a few times. The gene calls are TRBV19 and TRBJ2-3; no definite D call. The V and J ends lost 3 bases and 4 bases respectively, with 11 bases between them. This CDR3 has 14 amino acids. Germline CDR1 reads LNHDA; CDR2 reads SQIVND (reference sequence). The CDR3 nucleotides are TGTGCCAGTAGTATGGTCCCGGCGGCAGATACGCAGTATTTT. Protein sequence: CASSMVPAADTQYF.

V gene TRBV12-3 or TRBV12-4 combines with J gene TRBJ2-2; tentatively, D is TRBD1 (6 bases). Between the trimmed V and J ends, which lost 5 bases and 3 bases, there was a span of 10 bases. There are 14 residues in the CDR3. CDR3 in amino acids: CASSPDSYTGELFF. The CDR3 bases are TGTGCCAGCAGTCCGGACAGTTACACCGGGGAGCTGTTTTTT.

This clonotype was counted between two and nine times. This rearrangement joins TRBV5-1 to TRBJ1-6; D not resolved. Germline CDR1 and CDR2: SGHRS and YFSETQ. V lost 1 base, J lost 8 bases, and 13 bases lay in between. The CDR3 consists of 15 residues. The CDR3 DNA reads as TGCGCCAGCAGCTTGTATATGGGCTCGGATTCACCCCTCCACTTT. Its protein is CASSLYMGSDSPLHF. Variable domain in full (rest from reference TRBV5-1 and TRBJ1-6): KAGVTQTPRYLIKTRGQQVTLSCSPISGHRSVSWYQQTPGQGLQFLFEYFSETQRNKGNFPGRFSGRQFSNSRSEMNVSTLELGDSALYLCASSLYMGSDSPLHFGNGTRLTVT.

This clonotype was seen more than once but under ten times. CDR3 in amino acids: CASSVPDVDFYEQYF. The CDR3 DNA reads as TGTGCCAGCAGTGTTCCAGACGTTGATTTCTACGAGCAGTACTTC. V is TRBV2 and J is TRBJ2-5; D unresolved. The J call may be incorrect, as the DNA end agrees better with TRBJ2-7. CDR3 size: 15 residues. The germline gives CDR1 SNHLY, CDR2 FYNNEI.

The rearrangement joins TRBV29-1 to TRBJ2-1; 11 nucleotides match TRBD2. Trimming cost V 4 bases and J 0 bases; bases outside gene matches: 8. The CDR3 is made up of 17 amino acids. Germline V CDR1 and CDR2: SQVTM, ANQGSEA. DNA of the CDR3: TGCAGCGTTGGAACTAGCGGGAGCCCCAGCTCCTACAATGAGCAGTTCTTC. This encodes CSVGTSGSPSSYNEQFF.

This clonotype was picked up a small number of times. The chain combines TRBV7-9 with TRBJ2-4; D is possibly TRBD1 or TRBD2 (5 bases each). Germline assignment: CDR1 SEHNR and CDR2 FQNEAQ (reference sequence). The length of the CDR3 is 13 residues. V lost 8 bases to trimming and J lost 7 bases, with 15 bases between them. This CDR3 is CASGWDASNIQYF. CDR3 DNA: TGTGCCAGCGGATGGGACGCCTCCAACATTCAGTACTTC.

The chain combines TRBV29-1 with TRBJ1-2; D ambiguous. The germline gives CDR1 SQVTM, CDR2 ANQGSEA. The CDR3 spans 13 residues. Trimming took 4 bases from V and 5 from J, leaving 14 bases between them. The CDR3 DNA sequence: TGCAGCGTTGGGCGGGATGCTGGATATGGCTACACCTTC. Its translation: CSVGRDAGYGYTF.

This chain links TRBV12-3 or TRBV12-4 with TRBJ1-2; no definite D call. The CDR3 has 15 amino acids. V was shortened by 2 bases and J by 2 bases, with 12 bases between the two germline ends. The chain's CDR3 is CASSLRRADNYGYTF. As DNA, the CDR3 is TGTGCCAGCAGTTTACGTAGGGCAGACAACTATGGCTACACCTTC.

The chain is built from TRBV25-1 and TRBJ1-2, with TRBD1 matching 7 bases. Germline CDR1 reads MGHDK; CDR2 reads SYGVNS. This CDR3 region has 13 residues. V shed 6 bases and J 8 bases; nucleotides not matched to a gene: 9. The CDR3 DNA sequence: TGTGCCAGCAGCCCCACAGGGGAATGGGGCTACACCTTC. Protein: CASSPTGEWGYTF.

This clonotype turned up a few times. The gene calls are TRBV5-5 and TRBJ2-5; the D gene is possibly TRBD1 (6 bases). The germline CDR1 and CDR2 sequences are SGHKS and YYEKEE (reference sequence). Trimming cost V 2 bases and J 7 bases, with 15 bases left between them. The CDR3 is 14 amino acids. The CDR3 DNA sequence: TGTGCCAGCAGCTTCGGGACATCAGAAGGGACCCAGTACTTC. As protein: CASSFGTSEGTQYF.

This clonotype has a handful of counts. The chain is built from TRBV13 and TRBJ2-5, with a tentative D call TRBD1 (7 bases). From germline, CDR1 is PRHDT and CDR2 FYEKMQ (reference sequence). The CDR3 is 15 amino acids. V dropped 5 bases and J dropped 1 base, with 14 bases sitting between them. The CDR3 sequence is CASSNTQGGQETQYF. The CDR3 region has the DNA TGTGCCAGCAGCAATACCCAGGGGGGCCAAGAGACCCAGTACTTC.

This chain joins TRBV20-1 and TRBJ1-2, with a tentative D call TRBD1 (5 bases). V was pared by 5 bases and J by 4 bases, with 14 bases between. Germline CDR1 DFQATT, CDR2 SNEGSKA (reference sequence). This CDR3 comprises 13 residues. CDR3 region: CSARSGAVYGYTF. Written as DNA, the CDR3 is TGCAGTGCTCGTTCCGGGGCCGTCTATGGCTACACCTTC.

This clonotype is a singleton in its sample. V gene TRBV28 combines with J gene TRBJ1-5; no clear D. V was shortened by 6 bases and J by 3 bases, with 6 bases between the two germline ends. The CDR3 runs to 12 residues. Germline V gene lookup returns CDR1 MDHEN and CDR2 SYDVKM. DNA for the CDR3: TGTGCCAGCAGCAGGAACAATCAGCCCCAGCATTTT. Residues: CASSRNNQPQHF.